The 7 T cell receptor beta chains presented below share a single source sample, sequenced in a study of Ad26.COV2.S vaccination and SARS-CoV-2 variants. Stated treatment: roughly 19 received Ad26.COV2.S at low or high dose, single or two shots; 5 received placebo; per-sample allocation not given. Day 63 following the first vaccine or placebo injection was when the samples were taken. The method was immunoSEQ multiplex PCR; TCRdb's version includes in-frame clones alone and lacks a portion of them. Seen here are roughly 450,000 clones, 75% to 95% observed once, and the top ten hold 10% to 15%. The sample here was peripheral blood, taken in a trial of Ad26.COV2.S vaccine versus placebo. The receptors stem from a person aged 18-60 years who received the Ad26.COV2.S COVID-19 vaccine or a placebo.

The V call is TRBV29-1, the J call TRBJ2-1; TRBD1 matches at 7 bases. This CDR3 is built from 14 residues. Trimming took 3 bases from V and 2 from J; bases not matched to a gene: 4. Germline V lookup: CDR1 SQVTM, CDR2 ANQGSEA. The CDR3 is CSVDLTGTYNEQFF. Written as DNA, the CDR3 is TGCAGCGTTGATCTGACAGGGACCTACAATGAGCAGTTCTTC.

The chain links TRBV5-6 to TRBJ2-1; 7 nucleotides agree with TRBD2. The CDR3 is made up of 13 amino acids. J lost 8 bases, V lost 4 bases, and 6 bases had no gene match. Germline V gives CDR1 SGHDT, CDR2 YYEEEE. Here the CDR3 DNA reads TGTGCCAGCAGCAAAGCGGGAACTTATGAGCAGTTCTTC. The encoded protein is CASSKAGTYEQFF.

V gene TRBV7-9 combines with J gene TRBJ1-2, with 8 bases fitting TRBD1. CDR1 and CDR2 from the germline V gene are SEHNR and FQNEAQ (reference sequence). J gave up 6 bases and V 10 bases, and 1 base lay outside the gene matches. The CDR3 extends over 10 amino acids. CDR3 region: CATTGDGYTF. CDR3 in DNA: TGTGCCACGACAGGGGATGGCTACACCTTC. The full variable domain, completed using reference TRBV7-9 and TRBJ1-2, is DTGVSQNPRHKITKRGQNVTFRCDPISEHNRLYWYRQTLGQGPEFLTYFQNEAQLEKSRLLSDRFSAERPKGSFSTLEIQRTEQGDSAMYLCATTGDGYTFGSGTRLTVV.

The chain recombines TRBV28 with TRBJ1-1; tentative D call: TRBD1 (5 bases). The CDR3 contains 15 residues. Germline V gene data show CDR1 as MDHEN and CDR2 as SYDVKM. The V gene lost 10 bases and the J gene lost 1 base, with 19 bases spanning the gap. The CDR3 sequence is CAIVDSSGENTEAFF. CDR3 in DNA: TGTGCCATCGTTGACAGTTCGGGCGAGAACACTGAAGCTTTCTTT. Filled out from reference TRBV28 and TRBJ1-1, the complete variable domain reads DVKVTQSSRYLVKRTGEKVFLECVQDMDHENMFWYRQDPGLGLRLIYFSYDVKMKEKGDIPEGYSVSREKKERFSLILESASTNQTSMYLCAIVDSSGENTEAFFGQGTRLTVV.

This clone came up once. The chain couples TRBV28 to TRBJ2-7; TRBD1 agrees at 10 bases. Germline V lookup: CDR1 MDHEN, CDR2 SYDVKM. The CDR3 totals 15 residues. Trimming cost V 3 bases and J 4 bases; bases outside gene matches: 6. The CDR3 nucleotides read TGTGCCAGCAGTTTGGCGGGACAGGGGAGATACGAGCAGTACTTC. It encodes CASSLAGQGRYEQYF.

This clone was seen a few times. The rearrangement links TRBV7-8 to TRBJ2-7; D is ambiguous. This CDR3 spans 14 amino acids. Trimming removed 1 base at V and 0 bases at J, with 7 bases between. The V gene's germline CDR1 is SGHVS and CDR2 FQNEAQ. The CDR3 nucleotides are TGTGCCAGCAGCTTAGGTGCAGGCTCCTACGAGCAGTACTTC. This gives the protein CASSLGAGSYEQYF.

The chain is built from TRBV20-1 and TRBJ2-5, with D possibly called TRBD1 or TRBD2 (5 bases each). The CDR3 extends over 13 amino acids. V lost 3 bases, J lost 5 bases, and 13 bases lay in between. Looked up from germline, CDR1 is DFQATT and CDR2 is SNEGSKA (reference sequence). The CDR3 here is CSASGQGGETQYF. The CDR3 nucleotides are TGCAGTGCTAGTGGGCAGGGCGGGGAGACCCAGTACTTC.